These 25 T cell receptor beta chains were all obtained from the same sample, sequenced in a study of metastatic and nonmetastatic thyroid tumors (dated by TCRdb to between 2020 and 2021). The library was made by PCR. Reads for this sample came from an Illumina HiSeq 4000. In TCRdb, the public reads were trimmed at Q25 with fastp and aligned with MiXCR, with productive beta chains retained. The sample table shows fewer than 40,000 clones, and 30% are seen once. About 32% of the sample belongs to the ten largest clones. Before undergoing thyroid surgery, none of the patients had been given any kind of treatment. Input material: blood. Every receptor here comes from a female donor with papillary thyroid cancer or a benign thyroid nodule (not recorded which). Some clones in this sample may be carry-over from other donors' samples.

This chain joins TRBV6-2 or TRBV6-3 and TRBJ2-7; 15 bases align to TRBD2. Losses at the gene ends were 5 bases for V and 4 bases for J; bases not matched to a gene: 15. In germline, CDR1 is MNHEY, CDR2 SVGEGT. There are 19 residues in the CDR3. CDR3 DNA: TGTGCCAGCAGTACCCTCGGACTAGCGGGAGGGCCCAGGGCGTACGAGCAGTACTTC. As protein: CASSTLGLAGGPRAYEQYF.

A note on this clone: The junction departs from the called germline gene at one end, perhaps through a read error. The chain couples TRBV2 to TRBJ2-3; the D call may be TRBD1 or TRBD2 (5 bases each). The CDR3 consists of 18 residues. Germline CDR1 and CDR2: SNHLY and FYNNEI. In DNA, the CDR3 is TGTGCCAGCAGTGAAGATGCCGTGCCCGGGGCAAGCACATATACGCAGTATTTT. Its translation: CASSEDAVPGASTYTQYF.

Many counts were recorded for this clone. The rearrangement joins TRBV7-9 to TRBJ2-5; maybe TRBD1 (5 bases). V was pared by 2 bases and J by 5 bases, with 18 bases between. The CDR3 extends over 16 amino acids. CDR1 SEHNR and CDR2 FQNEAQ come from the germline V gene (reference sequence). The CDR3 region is CASSLSRVRDTETQYF. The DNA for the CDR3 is TGTGCCAGCAGCTTAAGCCGGGTCAGGGATACGGAGACCCAGTACTTC.

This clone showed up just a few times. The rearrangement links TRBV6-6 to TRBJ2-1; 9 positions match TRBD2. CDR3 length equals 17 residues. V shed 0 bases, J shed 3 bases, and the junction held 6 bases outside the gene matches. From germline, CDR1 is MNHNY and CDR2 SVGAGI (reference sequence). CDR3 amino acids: CASSYSALAGIYNEQFF. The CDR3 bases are TGTGCCAGCAGTTACTCTGCCCTAGCGGGGATCTACAATGAGCAGTTCTTC.

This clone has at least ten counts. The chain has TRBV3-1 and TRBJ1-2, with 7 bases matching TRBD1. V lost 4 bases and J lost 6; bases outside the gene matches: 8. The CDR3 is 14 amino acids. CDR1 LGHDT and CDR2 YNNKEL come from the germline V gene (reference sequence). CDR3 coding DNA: TGTGCCAGCAGCCCCACGACAGGGTCCCATGGCTACACCTTC. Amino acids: CASSPTTGSHGYTF. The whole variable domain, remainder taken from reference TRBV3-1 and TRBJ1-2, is DTAVSQTPKYLVTQMGNDKSIKCEQNLGHDTMYWYKQDSKKFLKIMFSYNNKELIINETVPNRFSPKSPDKAHLNLHINSLELGDSAVYFCASSPTTGSHGYTFGSGTRLTVV.

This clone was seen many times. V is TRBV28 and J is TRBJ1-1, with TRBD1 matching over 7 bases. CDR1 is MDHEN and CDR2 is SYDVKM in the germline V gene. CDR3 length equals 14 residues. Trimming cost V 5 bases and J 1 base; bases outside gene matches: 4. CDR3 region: CASSPGTANTEAFF. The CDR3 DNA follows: TGTGCCAGCAGTCCGGGGACAGCGAACACTGAAGCTTTCTTT.

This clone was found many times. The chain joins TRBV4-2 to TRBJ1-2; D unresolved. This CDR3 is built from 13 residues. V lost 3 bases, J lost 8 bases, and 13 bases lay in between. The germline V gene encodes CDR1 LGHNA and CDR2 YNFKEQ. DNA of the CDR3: TGTGCCAGCAGCCAGGCTCTCGAGGGAGGCTACACCTTC. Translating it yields CASSQALEGGYTF.

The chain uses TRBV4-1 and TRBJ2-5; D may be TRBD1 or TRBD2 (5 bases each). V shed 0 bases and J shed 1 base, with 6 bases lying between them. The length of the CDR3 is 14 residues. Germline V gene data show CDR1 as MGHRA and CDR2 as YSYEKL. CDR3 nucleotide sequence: TGCGCCAGCAGCCAAGAAGGGACCCAAGAGACCCAGTACTTC. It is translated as CASSQEGTQETQYF.

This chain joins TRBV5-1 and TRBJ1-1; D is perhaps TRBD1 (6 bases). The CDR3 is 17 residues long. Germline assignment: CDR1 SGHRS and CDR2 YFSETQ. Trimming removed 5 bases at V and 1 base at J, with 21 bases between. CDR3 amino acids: CASRPGTPRSGNTEAFF. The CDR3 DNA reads TGCGCCAGCAGACCCGGGACACCGAGGTCCGGGAACACTGAAGCTTTCTTT.

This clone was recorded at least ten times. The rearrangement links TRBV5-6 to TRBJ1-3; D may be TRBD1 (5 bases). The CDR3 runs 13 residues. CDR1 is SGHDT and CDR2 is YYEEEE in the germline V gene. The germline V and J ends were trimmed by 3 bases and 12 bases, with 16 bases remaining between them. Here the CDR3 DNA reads TGTGCCAGCAGCTCCGGACACGGGGCCGGCATATATTTT. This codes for CASSSGHGAGIYF.

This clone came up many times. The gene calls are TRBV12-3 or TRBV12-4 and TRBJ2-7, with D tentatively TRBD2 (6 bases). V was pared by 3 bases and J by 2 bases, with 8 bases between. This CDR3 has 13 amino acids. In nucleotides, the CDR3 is TGTGCCAGCAGTTTCAGGGAGGCCTACGAGCAGTACTTC. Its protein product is CASSFREAYEQYF.

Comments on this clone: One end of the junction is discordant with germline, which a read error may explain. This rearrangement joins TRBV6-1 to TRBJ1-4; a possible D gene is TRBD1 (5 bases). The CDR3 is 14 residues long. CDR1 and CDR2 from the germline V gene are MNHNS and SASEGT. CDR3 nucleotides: TGTGGCGGCAGATCCGGGACGGGGAATGAAAGACTGTTTTTT. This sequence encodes CGGRSGTGNERLFF.

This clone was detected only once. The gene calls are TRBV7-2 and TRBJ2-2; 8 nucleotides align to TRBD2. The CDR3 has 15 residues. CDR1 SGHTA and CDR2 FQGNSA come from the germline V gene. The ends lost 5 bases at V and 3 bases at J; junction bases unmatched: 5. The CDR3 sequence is CASSRGGDDTGELFF. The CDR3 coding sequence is TGTGCCAGCAGCCGGGGGGGTGATGACACCGGGGAGCTGTTTTTT.

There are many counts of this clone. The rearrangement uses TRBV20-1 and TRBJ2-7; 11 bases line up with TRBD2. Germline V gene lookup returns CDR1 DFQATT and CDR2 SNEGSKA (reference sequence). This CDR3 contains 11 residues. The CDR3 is CRVAGGKEQYF. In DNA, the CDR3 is TGCAGGGTAGCGGGAGGGAAAGAGCAGTACTTC.

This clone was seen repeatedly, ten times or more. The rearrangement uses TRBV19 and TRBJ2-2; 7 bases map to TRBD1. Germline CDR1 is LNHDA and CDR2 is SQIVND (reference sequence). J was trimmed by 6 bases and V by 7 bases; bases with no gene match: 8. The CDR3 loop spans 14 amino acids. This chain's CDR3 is CASNRGRGSGELFF. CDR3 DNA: TGTGCCAGTAATAGGGGCAGGGGGTCCGGGGAGCTGTTTTTT.

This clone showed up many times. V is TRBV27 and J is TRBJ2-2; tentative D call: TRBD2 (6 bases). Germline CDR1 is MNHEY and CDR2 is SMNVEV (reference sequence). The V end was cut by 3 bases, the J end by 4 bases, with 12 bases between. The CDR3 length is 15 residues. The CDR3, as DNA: TGTGCCAGCAGTTTTGCGACTAGAGTCACCGGGGAGCTGTTTTTT. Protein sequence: CASSFATRVTGELFF.

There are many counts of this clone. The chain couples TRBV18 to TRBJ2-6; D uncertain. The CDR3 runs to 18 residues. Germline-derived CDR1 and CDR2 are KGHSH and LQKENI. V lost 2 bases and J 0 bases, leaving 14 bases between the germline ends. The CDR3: CASSPRVGRSSGANVLTF. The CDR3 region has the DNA TGTGCCAGCTCACCAAGGGTAGGCAGGAGCTCTGGGGCCAACGTCCTGACTTTC.

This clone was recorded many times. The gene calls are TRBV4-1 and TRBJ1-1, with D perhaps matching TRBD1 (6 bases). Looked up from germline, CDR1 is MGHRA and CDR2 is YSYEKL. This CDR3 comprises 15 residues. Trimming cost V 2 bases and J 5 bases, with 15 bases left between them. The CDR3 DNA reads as TGCGCCAGCAGCCAACACCCGGGGGCAGGTACTGAAGCTTTCTTT. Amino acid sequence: CASSQHPGAGTEAFF.

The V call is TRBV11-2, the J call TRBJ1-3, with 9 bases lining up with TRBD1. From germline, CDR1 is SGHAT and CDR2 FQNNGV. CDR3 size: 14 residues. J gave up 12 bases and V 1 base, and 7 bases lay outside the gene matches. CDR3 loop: CASSLGTGVPDIYF. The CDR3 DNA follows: TGTGCCAGCAGCTTAGGGACAGGGGTACCCGACATATATTTT.

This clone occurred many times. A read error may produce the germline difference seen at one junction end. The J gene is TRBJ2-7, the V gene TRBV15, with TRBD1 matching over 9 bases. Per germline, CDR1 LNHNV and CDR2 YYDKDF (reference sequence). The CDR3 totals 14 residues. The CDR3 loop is CATSRPGQGTEPHF. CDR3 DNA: TGTGCCACCAGCAGACCTGGACAGGGGACCGAACCGCACTTC. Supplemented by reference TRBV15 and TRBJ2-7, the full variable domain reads DAMVIQNPRYQVTQFGKPVTLSCSQTLNHNVMYWYQQKSSQAPKLLFHYYDKDFNNEADTPDNFQSRRPNTSFCFLDIRSPGLGDTAMYLCATSRPGQGTEPHFGPGTRLTVT.

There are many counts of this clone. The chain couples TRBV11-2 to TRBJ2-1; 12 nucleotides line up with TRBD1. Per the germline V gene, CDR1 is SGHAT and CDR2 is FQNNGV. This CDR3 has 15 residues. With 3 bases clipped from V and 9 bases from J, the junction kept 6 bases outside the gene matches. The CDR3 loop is CASSFRDRGLGEQFF. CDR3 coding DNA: TGTGCCAGCAGCTTCCGGGACAGGGGGCTCGGTGAGCAGTTCTTC.

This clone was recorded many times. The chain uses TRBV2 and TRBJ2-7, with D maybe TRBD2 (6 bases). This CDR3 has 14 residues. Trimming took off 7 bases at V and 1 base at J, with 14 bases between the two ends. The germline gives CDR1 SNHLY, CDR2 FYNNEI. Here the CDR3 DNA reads TGTGCCAGCATGGATGGGGGGAAATCCTACGAGCAGTACTTC. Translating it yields CASMDGGKSYEQYF.

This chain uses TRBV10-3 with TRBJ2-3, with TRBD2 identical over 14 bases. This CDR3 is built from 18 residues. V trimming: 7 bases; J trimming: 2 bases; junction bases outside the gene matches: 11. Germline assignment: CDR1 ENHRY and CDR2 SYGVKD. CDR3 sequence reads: CAIMPTSGREALTDTQYF. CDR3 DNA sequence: TGTGCCATCATGCCGACTAGCGGGAGGGAGGCCCTCACAGATACGCAGTATTTT.

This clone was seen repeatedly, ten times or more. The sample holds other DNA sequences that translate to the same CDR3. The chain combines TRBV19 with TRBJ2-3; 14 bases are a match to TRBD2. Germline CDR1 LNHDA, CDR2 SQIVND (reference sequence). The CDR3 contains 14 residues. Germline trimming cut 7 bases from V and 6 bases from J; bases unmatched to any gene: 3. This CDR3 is CASTGTSGSDTQYF. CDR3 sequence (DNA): TGTGCCAGTACCGGGACTAGCGGGAGTGATACGCAGTATTTT. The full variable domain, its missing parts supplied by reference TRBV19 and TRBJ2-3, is DGGITQSPKYLFRKEGQNVTLSCEQNLNHDAMYWYRQDPGQGLRLIYYSQIVNDFQKGDIAEGYSVSREKKESFPLTVTSAQKNPTAFYLCASTGTSGSDTQYFGPGTRLTVL.

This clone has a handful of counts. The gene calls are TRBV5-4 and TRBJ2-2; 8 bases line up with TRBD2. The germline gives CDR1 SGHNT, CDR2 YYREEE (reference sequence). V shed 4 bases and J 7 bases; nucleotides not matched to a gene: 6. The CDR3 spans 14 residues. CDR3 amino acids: CASSTGLEVGELFF. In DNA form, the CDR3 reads TGTGCCAGCAGCACGGGACTAGAGGTCGGGGAGCTGTTTTTT.